The 19 T cell receptor beta chains below were found in one sample sequenced in a study of T cells in women clearing cervical HPV infection. Sequencing was performed with immunoSEQ multiplex PCR; in TCRdb, only in-frame clones are kept and a portion is missing. This listing includes roughly 50,000 clones. The sequenced sample was blood buffy coat. These receptors originate from a woman between 18 and 70 years old with a cervical HPV16 infection that either progressed to CIN3+ or cleared (not recorded which).

Of note for this clone: The read is 3 residues too short to cover the CDR3 end, so that end is filled in from the germline J gene. The V call is TRBV7-3, the J call TRBJ2-4, with D possibly being TRBD1 (7 bases). Per the germline V gene, CDR1 is SGHTA and CDR2 is FQGTGA. V shed 1 base and J shed 7 bases, with 14 bases lying between them. The length of the CDR3 is 15 residues. The CDR3 loop is CASSLRGQGGNIQYF. CDR3 bases read: TGTGCCAGCAGCTTAAGGGGGCAGGGGGGTAACATT.

In regard to this clone: The read stops 3 residues short of the end of the CDR3; the missing end is completed from the germline J gene. The gene calls are TRBV20-1 and TRBJ2-3; a weak D match, TRBD2 (5 bases). In germline, CDR1 is DFQATT, CDR2 SNEGSKA (reference sequence). Trimming took 2 bases from V and 5 from J, leaving 11 bases between them. This CDR3 is built from 13 residues. The CDR3 is CSARTGMLDTQYF. Partial CDR3 DNA: TGCAGTGCTAGAACGGGGATGTTAGATACG.

In regard to this clone: The CDR3 goes on 3 residues after the read ends, and that part is filled in from the germline J gene. The chain joins TRBV2 to TRBJ2-4; 7 bases are a match to TRBD1. This CDR3 has 14 amino acids. V dropped 4 bases and J dropped 6; count of bases not matched to a gene: 6. CDR1 and CDR2 (germline): SNHLY, FYNNEI. The sequenced CDR3 bases are TGTGCCAGCAGTGGGGGGAACAGGGGAAACATT. Its protein product is CASSGGNRGNI. In full, the CDR3 is CASSGGNRGNIQYF. Full variable domain (missing parts from reference TRBV2 and TRBJ2-4): EPEVTQTPSHQVTQMGQEVILRCVPISNHLYFYWYRQILGQKVEFLVSFYNNEISEKSEIFDDQFSVERPDGSNFTLKIRSTKLEDSAMYFCASSGGNRGNIQYFGAGTRLSVL.

Points on this clone: The observed sequence ends 3 residues before the CDR3 terminus, with the missing tail filled in from the germline J gene. V is TRBV19 and J is TRBJ2-1; 12 bases line up with TRBD2. The V gene end was trimmed by 9 bases and the J gene end by 8 bases; junction bases not matched to a gene: 11. The CDR3 runs to 15 residues. Germline V gene lookup returns CDR1 LNHDA and CDR2 SQIVND (reference sequence). The part of the CDR3 DNA that was read is TGTGCCAGCAAACCTAGCGGGAGGGCCCTCGATGAG. It specifies CASKPSGRALDE. The full CDR3 is CASKPSGRALDEQFF.

As to this clone: From the germline J gene comes the end of the CDR3, since the read stops 3 residues before it. The chain uses TRBV5-4 and TRBJ2-5, with 10 bases fitting TRBD2. This CDR3 region has 16 residues. V trimming: 0 bases; J trimming: 6 bases; junction bases outside the gene matches: 8. Per germline, CDR1 SGHNT and CDR2 YYREEE (reference sequence). CDR3 DNA, as far as it was read: TGTGCCAGCAGCTTGGCCGGAGCGGGGGGGGAAAAGACC. Amino acids: CASSLAGAGGEKT. The whole CDR3 sequence is CASSLAGAGGEKTQYF.

With regard to this clone: The sequence runs out 3 residues before the end of the CDR3; the remainder is reconstructed from the germline J gene. The chain recombines TRBV29-1 with TRBJ2-5, with TRBD2 matching over 7 bases. CDR1 is SQVTM, CDR2 ANQGSEA, per germline. The CDR3 runs to 14 residues. Germline trimming cut 3 bases from V and 2 bases from J; bases unmatched to any gene: 6. CDR3 protein: CSVDSAGRQETQYF. Incomplete CDR3 DNA: TGCAGCGTTGACTCAGCGGGGCGACAAGAGACC.

Here the CDR3 reads CASSEALRGSGGYTF. CDR3 bases read: TGTGCCAGCAGTGAAGCGCTTAGGGGCTCGGGAGGC. The chain uses TRBV2 and TRBJ1-2; D may be TRBD1 (5 bases). The read is 3 residues too short to cover the CDR3 end, so that end is filled in from the germline J gene. In germline, CDR1 is SNHLY, CDR2 FYNNEI. The CDR3 runs to 15 residues.

In the case of this clone: Coverage ceases 3 residues before the CDR3 finishes, and the germline J gene fills in the end. The J gene is TRBJ2-1, the V gene TRBV20-1; no reliable D call. Germline CDR1 is DFQATT and CDR2 is SNEGSKA (reference sequence). The CDR3 length is 13 residues. V dropped 1 base and J dropped 4 bases, with 8 bases sitting between them. The sequenced CDR3 bases are TGCAGTGCTAGAGGGGCTGAATACAATGAG. Its protein is CSARGAEYNE. The whole CDR3 reads CSARGAEYNEQFF.

Incomplete CDR3 DNA: TGTGCCAGCAGCCAAGCCCTCTTTCAGCCC. Translated: CASSQALFQP. The CDR3 in its entirety is CASSQALFQPQHF. This chain connects TRBV14 to TRBJ1-5; D gene ambiguous. The read ends 3 residues before the CDR3 terminus; that terminus is restored from the germline J gene. Trimming removed 1 base from V and 6 bases from J, with 7 bases in between. Germline CDR1 is SGHDN and CDR2 is FVKESK. The CDR3 consists of 13 residues.

With regard to this clone: At one boundary the junction diverges from the germline segment, which might be a read error. The read ends 3 residues shy of where the CDR3 ends; the end is completed using the germline J gene. The chain combines TRBV6-2 or TRBV6-3 with TRBJ1-4; 12 bases agree with TRBD1. Germline CDR1 is MNHEY and CDR2 is SVGEGT. The CDR3 has 17 amino acids. The part of the CDR3 DNA that was read is TGTGCCAGCCGTTACGGGACAGGGGGCATAGGTGGAGAAAAA. Its translation: CASRYGTGGIGGEK. The complete CDR3 reads CASRYGTGGIGGEKLFF.

As concerns this clone: With the read ending 3 residues before the CDR3 end, the germline J gene is used to fill in that end. The chain recombines TRBV5-1 with TRBJ1-2; possible D gene TRBD1, 5 bases. With 4 bases removed from V and 7 bases from J, the gap between germline ends came to 17 bases. The germline V gene encodes CDR1 SGHRS and CDR2 YFSETQ. The CDR3 has 14 amino acids. CDR3 DNA (partial): TGCGCCAGCAGCCCGTGGACAACAAGCTCTGGC. Protein: CASSPWTTSSG. The CDR3 as a whole reads CASSPWTTSSGYTF.

Remarks on this clone: The DNA ends 3 residues before the CDR3 does, and the rest of the CDR3 is filled in from the germline J gene. The chain links TRBV5-1 to TRBJ2-7, with D tentatively TRBD2 (5 bases). The V end lost 2 bases, the J end lost 6 bases, and 18 bases lay between the germline ends. There are 15 residues in the CDR3. CDR1 and CDR2 (germline): SGHRS, YFSETQ. Incomplete CDR3 DNA: TGCGCCAGCAGCTTCGGAGAGGGTATCTCTCGCGAG. Encoded protein: CASSFGEGISRE. The whole CDR3 reads CASSFGEGISREQYF.

A note on this clone: The read terminates 3 residues ahead of where the CDR3 ends, so the germline J gene completes it. The gene calls are TRBV7-8 and TRBJ2-3; possible D gene TRBD1, 6 bases. The CDR3 is 14 residues long. Germline V gives CDR1 SGHVS, CDR2 FQNEAQ. This CDR3 reads CASSSYGTQETQYF. The CDR3 DNA, read in part, is TGTGCCAGCAGCTCATACGGGACACAAGAGACG.

Regarding this clone: The DNA ends 3 residues before the CDR3 does, and the rest of the CDR3 is filled in from the germline J gene. The rearrangement uses TRBV19 and TRBJ2-5; 7 nucleotides match TRBD2. Germline V lookup: CDR1 LNHDA, CDR2 SQIVND (reference sequence). The CDR3 has 14 amino acids. The J segment lost 4 bases and the V segment lost 6 bases, leaving 8 bases of the junction unmatched. The CDR3 bases that were read are TGTGCCAGTAGCCGTGCGGGAGTGGGAGAGACC. It yields the protein CASSRAGVGET. The complete CDR3 protein is CASSRAGVGETQYF.

A note on this clone: The CDR3 extends 3 residues past the end of the read, so its final part is completed from the germline J gene. The rearrangement uses TRBV7-9 and TRBJ1-4; 7 nucleotides match TRBD1. With 7 bases clipped from V and 6 bases from J, the junction kept 11 bases outside the gene matches. The CDR3 is made up of 15 amino acids. Germline V gene data show CDR1 as SEHNR and CDR2 as FQNEAQ (reference sequence). The sequenced CDR3 bases are TGTGCCAGCAATTCGAGGACAGGAGAATATGAAAAA. Its protein is CASNSRTGEYEK. The CDR3 in full is CASNSRTGEYEKLFF.

The sequenced part of the CDR3 DNA is TGCAGTGCTAGAGAGTGGGGGGGACTAGCGGGAGGAAGCGGGGAG. Translated: CSAREWGGLAGGSGE. The CDR3 reads in full as CSAREWGGLAGGSGELFF. The V gene is TRBV20-1, the J gene TRBJ2-2; the match to TRBD2 covers 15 bases. The read falls 3 residues short of the CDR3 end, and the missing part is taken from the germline J gene. CDR1 DFQATT and CDR2 SNEGSKA come from the germline V gene (reference sequence). The CDR3 has 18 residues. V dropped 0 bases and J dropped 7; count of bases not matched to a gene: 9.

Details on this clone: From the germline J gene comes the end of the CDR3, since the read stops 3 residues before it. The V gene is TRBV10-3, the J gene TRBJ1-6, with 8 bases identical to TRBD1. V trimming: 6 bases; J trimming: 6 bases; junction bases outside the gene matches: 4. The V gene's germline CDR1 is ENHRY and CDR2 SYGVKD. CDR3 length: 14 residues. The part of the CDR3 DNA that was read is TGTGCCATCAGAAAAGGACAGGGTAATTCACCC. Translated: CAIRKGQGNSP. The complete CDR3 reads CAIRKGQGNSPLHF.

Comment on this clone: The sequenced fragment ends 3 residues before the CDR3 boundary, so the rest is inferred from the germline J gene. V and J are TRBV5-4 and TRBJ2-7; maybe TRBD1 (5 bases). Between the trimmed V and J ends, which lost 2 bases and 4 bases, there was a span of 10 bases. The length of the CDR3 is 13 residues. Germline lookup yields CDR1 SGHNT and CDR2 YYREEE (reference sequence). Here the CDR3 reads CASSFQGRYEQYF. CDR3 bases read: TGTGCCAGCAGCTTCCAGGGTAGGTACGAG.

Turning to this clone: The read ends 3 residues early relative to the CDR3; the germline J gene fills the gap. The gene calls are TRBV7-9 and TRBJ1-1; tentative D call: TRBD1 (6 bases). Trimming removed 5 bases at V and 4 bases at J, with 17 bases between. The CDR3 extends over 15 amino acids. Germline assignment: CDR1 SEHNR and CDR2 FQNEAQ (reference sequence). This CDR3 is CASSLRGIGITEAFF. The sequenced CDR3 bases are TGTGCCAGCAGCCTCAGGGGCATCGGTATCACTGAA. Together with reference TRBV7-9 and TRBJ1-1, the CDR3 gives the full variable domain: DTGVSQNPRHKITKRGQNVTFRCDPISEHNRLYWYRQTLGQGPEFLTYFQNEAQLEKSRLLSDRFSAERPKGSFSTLEIQRTEQGDSAMYLCASSLRGIGITEAFFGQGTRLTVV.